These 18 T cell receptor beta chains originate from one sample sequenced in a study of CD8+ T cells in alopecia areata. Described treatment: oral pan-JAK inhibitor, 5-10 mg twice daily. In each case, RNA was isolated and then reverse transcribed into cDNA as the sequencing template. This table comes from immunoSEQ multiplex PCR, and its TCRdb copy is limited to in-frame clones, with some not included. The sample lists 180,000 or so clones; 50% to 65% were seen once. Sequenced here: CD8+ T cells sorted from blood, sampled at week 24, from a patient treated with tofacitinib. The receptors were sampled from a human donor with alopecia areata.

The gene calls are TRBV19 and TRBJ1-5; 7 bases fit TRBD1. CDR1 and CDR2 from the germline V gene are LNHDA and SQIVND (reference sequence). This CDR3 spans 15 amino acids. The J segment lost 0 bases and the V segment lost 7 bases, leaving 6 bases of the junction unmatched. CDR3 in DNA: TGTGCCAGTACCACGACAGGGACTAGCAATCAGCCCCAGCATTTT. Protein product: CASTTTGTSNQPQHF.

This clone was picked up a small number of times. The V gene is TRBV6-5, the J gene TRBJ2-7; weak D call: TRBD1 (5 bases). CDR1 and CDR2 from the germline V gene are MNHEY and SVGAGI. V shed 0 bases and J shed 5 bases, with 8 bases lying between them. The CDR3 is 13 residues long. The DNA for the CDR3 is TGTGCCAGCAGTTACTCTGGCAGGGACGAGCAGTACTTC. This translates into CASSYSGRDEQYF.

The rearrangement joins TRBV29-1 to TRBJ2-7; perhaps TRBD1 as D (6 bases). Per germline, CDR1 SQVTM and CDR2 ANQGSEA. This CDR3 region has 13 residues. V lost 5 bases and J lost 3, with 14 bases in between. The CDR3, as DNA: TGCAGCGTTATCCACGGGACAAGCTACGAGCAGTACTTC. It specifies CSVIHGTSYEQYF.

This sequence joins TRBV15 and TRBJ1-2, with 9 bases identical to TRBD1. J gave up 8 bases and V 8 bases, and 12 bases lay outside the gene matches. Germline assignment: CDR1 LNHNV and CDR2 YYDKDF (reference sequence). The CDR3 runs 14 residues. The CDR3: CATSLDRGSFGYTF. CDR3 nucleotide sequence: TGTGCCACCTCCTTAGACAGGGGGTCCTTCGGCTACACCTTC.

V is TRBV19 and J is TRBJ1-1; 7 bases fit TRBD1. J gave up 4 bases and V 5 bases, and 7 bases lay outside the gene matches. Germline CDR1 reads LNHDA; CDR2 reads SQIVND (reference sequence). The CDR3 sequence is 14 residues long. The CDR3 nucleotides are TGTGCCAGTAGTCTCCTGACAGGGCTCACTGAAGCTTTCTTT. Translated: CASSLLTGLTEAFF.

This CDR3 is CASSQTWGAGETQYF. CDR3 DNA sequence: TGCGCCAGCAGCCAGACTTGGGGGGCAGGAGAGACCCAGTACTTC. V and J are TRBV4-3 and TRBJ2-5; either TRBD1 or TRBD2 may fit D (6 bases each). The CDR3 runs 15 residues. V lost 3 bases and J lost 4, with 15 bases in between. From germline, CDR1 is LGHNA and CDR2 YSLEER.

The rearrangement uses TRBV6-5 and TRBJ1-1; a weak D match, TRBD1 (5 bases). The CDR3 loop spans 15 amino acids. Germline V gene sequence: CDR1 MNHEY, CDR2 SVGAGI. V lost 0 bases to trimming and J lost 1 base, with 9 bases between them. CDR3 protein: CASSYSAGRNTEAFF. DNA of the CDR3: TGTGCCAGCAGTTACTCGGCAGGGAGGAACACTGAAGCTTTCTTT.

This clone occurred a few times. The genes are TRBV6-6 and TRBJ2-2, with D uncertain. V lost 6 bases to trimming and J lost 5 bases, with 7 bases between them. Germline CDR1 MNHNY, CDR2 SVGAGI (reference sequence). The CDR3 consists of 12 residues. The CDR3 region is CASRDNTGELFF. CDR3 bases: TGTGCCAGCAGAGACAATACCGGGGAGCTGTTTTTT.

V gene TRBV6-6 combines with J gene TRBJ2-3; D remains ambiguous. V lost 8 bases to trimming and J lost 4 bases, with 10 bases between them. Germline V gives CDR1 MNHNY, CDR2 SVGAGI (reference sequence). The CDR3 is made up of 12 amino acids. The CDR3 is CASGPPADTQYF. The CDR3 DNA follows: TGTGCCAGCGGGCCCCCCGCAGATACGCAGTATTTT.

Regarding this clone: Given a far larger clone just one base away, this is likely a sequencing read error. Other DNA sequences in this specimen translate into the identical CDR3. The rearrangement uses TRBV7-2 and TRBJ2-7; TRBD1 agrees at 7 bases. The CDR3 runs to 12 residues. V gave up 6 bases and J gave up 5 bases; unmatched junction bases: 4. CDR1 SGHTA and CDR2 FQGNSA come from the germline V gene. The CDR3 loop is CASRKGGHEQYF. The CDR3, as DNA: TGTGCCAGCAGAAAAGGGGGCCACGAGCAGTACTTC. The complete variable domain, with remaining parts taken from reference TRBV7-2 and TRBJ2-7, reads GAGVSQSPSNKVTEKGKDVELRCDPISGHTALYWYRQSLGQGLEFLIYFQGNSAPDKSGLPSDRFSAERTGGSVSTLTIQRTQQEDSAVYLCASRKGGHEQYFGPGTRLTVT.

This clone was found a few times. The CDR3 is CASRESGLAGTDTQYF. The DNA for the CDR3 is TGTGCCAGCAGAGAATCGGGACTAGCGGGGACAGATACGCAGTATTTT. This chain links TRBV2 with TRBJ2-3; 13 positions agree with TRBD2. After removal of 6 bases from V and 3 bases from J, the junction contained 6 bases not matched to a gene. Germline V CDR1 and CDR2: SNHLY, FYNNEI. There are 16 residues in the CDR3.

J is TRBJ2-1 and V is TRBV4-2, with TRBD2 matching 8 bases. The V and J ends lost 0 bases and 2 bases, in that order; junction bases with no gene match: 0. Germline V gene sequence: CDR1 LGHNA, CDR2 YNFKEQ. This CDR3 is 15 amino acids long. Here the CDR3 DNA reads TGTGCCAGCAGCCAAGAACTAGCGGCCTACAATGAGCAGTTCTTC. This sequence encodes CASSQELAAYNEQFF.

This clone was seen a few times. The rearrangement links TRBV29-1 to TRBJ2-7, with D possibly TRBD1 on 5 matching bases. The CDR3 extends over 12 amino acids. V lost 2 bases, J lost 2 bases, and 7 bases lay in between. Germline assignment: CDR1 SQVTM and CDR2 ANQGSEA. The DNA of the CDR3 is TGCAGCGTTGAACAGGACACCTACGAGCAGTACTTC. It yields the protein CSVEQDTYEQYF.

The V call is TRBV4-1, the J call TRBJ1-1, with 7 bases lining up with TRBD1. Germline V CDR1 and CDR2: MGHRA, YSYEKL. This CDR3 spans 13 amino acids. V lost 3 bases and J lost 4; bases outside the gene matches: 2. In DNA form, the CDR3 reads TGCGCCAGCAGCCAGTACAGGGGCACTGAAGCTTTCTTT. Translated: CASSQYRGTEAFF.

With regard to this clone: Other nucleotide sequences in the sample specify the same CDR3. This chain links TRBV6-5 with TRBJ2-7; D gene uncertain. From germline, CDR1 is MNHEY and CDR2 SVGAGI. This CDR3 contains 13 residues. Between the trimmed V and J ends, which lost 0 bases and 2 bases, there was a span of 5 bases. The CDR3 DNA follows: TGTGCCAGCAGTTACTCCGACACCTACGAGCAGTACTTC. It codes for CASSYSDTYEQYF.

The V and J genes are TRBV13 and TRBJ2-3; D is perhaps TRBD1 (5 bases). This CDR3 contains 13 residues. Trimming left V 4 bases short and J 4 bases short, with 9 bases between. Germline V gene sequence: CDR1 PRHDT, CDR2 FYEKMQ (reference sequence). The CDR3 protein is CASSSTEADTQYF. The CDR3 nucleotides read TGTGCCAGCAGCTCGACAGAGGCAGATACGCAGTATTTT.

The chain employs TRBV7-9 and TRBJ1-2; maybe TRBD1 (5 bases). The V gene's germline CDR1 is SEHNR and CDR2 FQNEAQ (reference sequence). V dropped 5 bases and J dropped 7 bases, with 11 bases sitting between them. This CDR3 has 12 amino acids. CDR3 protein: CASSADSFGYTF. In DNA form, the CDR3 reads TGTGCCAGCAGCGCAGACAGTTTTGGCTACACCTTC.

This chain links TRBV7-9 with TRBJ2-7, with 11 bases that match TRBD1. Germline values: CDR1 SEHNR, CDR2 FQNEAQ (reference sequence). With V trimmed by 5 bases and J by 6 bases, 6 bases remained unmatched. The CDR3 covers 14 residues. The CDR3 coding sequence is TGTGCCAGCAGCCGCGCCGGGACAGGGGGCGAGCAGTACTTC. This encodes CASSRAGTGGEQYF.